A single sample is the source of the 18 T cell receptor beta chains below, sequenced in a study of CD8 T cells in ankylosing spondylitis. TCRdb called the 5' RACE reads again in MiXCR, with one record for every CDR3 protein. The table records about 540,000 distinct CDR3 sequences, about an eighth of them present only once. General study results and limits: Made up of eight highly homologous variants, a TCR beta motif appeared characteristic of ankylosing spondylitis blood.

These TCRs' antigens remain unknown. The source material was blood, either unsorted or a sorted T cell fraction (not recorded which). These TCRs come from a male donor with ankylosing spondylitis.

This clonotype occurred many times. The J gene is TRBJ1-2, the V gene TRBV3-1, with D possibly being TRBD1 (5 bases). The CDR3 has 14 residues. The V gene's germline CDR1 is LGHDT and CDR2 YNNKEL (reference sequence). Trimming removed 0 bases at V and 4 bases at J, with 9 bases between. CDR3: CASSQDQGGYGYTF. CDR3 nucleotides: TGTGCCAGCAGCCAAGATCAGGGAGGCTATGGCTACACCTTC.

This clonotype was found many times. The chain uses TRBV7-9 and TRBJ2-1; unclear D gene. This CDR3 is built from 15 residues. V lost 0 bases to trimming and J lost 5 bases, with 11 bases between them. Per germline, CDR1 SEHNR and CDR2 FQNEAQ (reference sequence). The CDR3: CASSLAPRADNEQFF. CDR3 sequence (DNA): TGTGCCAGCAGCTTAGCTCCAAGGGCCGACAATGAGCAGTTCTTC.

The gene calls are TRBV25-1 and TRBJ2-1; 11 nucleotides agree with TRBD2. Germline V gene lookup returns CDR1 MGHDK and CDR2 SYGVNS. J gave up 9 bases and V 2 bases, and 18 bases lay outside the gene matches. The CDR3 totals 19 residues. CDR3 loop: CASSEPPTSGSNYRSEQFF. As DNA, the CDR3 is TGTGCCAGCAGTGAACCCCCTACTAGCGGGAGTAATTATCGAAGTGAGCAGTTCTTC.

The chain links TRBV20-1 to TRBJ1-6; D not certain. Germline values: CDR1 DFQATT, CDR2 SNEGSKA (reference sequence). The V end was cut by 7 bases, the J end by 1 base, with 17 bases between. This CDR3 region has 16 residues. The CDR3 bases are TGCAGTGGCAAAGGTCCGGGGAATTCCTATAATTCACCCCTCCACTTT. This translates into CSGKGPGNSYNSPLHF.

CDR3: CASSFTETGEQFF. Written as DNA, the CDR3 is TGTGCCAGCAGTTTTACCGAGACGGGTGAGCAGTTCTTC. The chain uses TRBV28 and TRBJ2-1; D not certain. The germline gives CDR1 MDHEN, CDR2 SYDVKM. Trimming cost V 3 bases and J 9 bases, with 12 bases left between them. CDR3 length equals 13 residues. The full variable domain, completed using reference TRBV28 and TRBJ2-1, is DVKVTQSSRYLVKRTGEKVFLECVQDMDHENMFWYRQDPGLGLRLIYFSYDVKMKEKGDIPEGYSVSREKKERFSLILESASTNQTSMYLCASSFTETGEQFFGPGTRLTVL.

The V gene is TRBV28, the J gene TRBJ2-7, with TRBD1 identical over 9 bases. Per germline, CDR1 MDHEN and CDR2 SYDVKM. The CDR3 runs to 15 residues. V lost 6 bases, J lost 3 bases, and 9 bases stayed unmatched. As DNA, the CDR3 is TGTGCCAGCAGCAGACCGGGACAGGGCTACTACGAGCAGTACTTC. It translates to CASSRPGQGYYEQYF.

The chain recombines TRBV6-2 or TRBV6-3 with TRBJ2-1, with D possibly matching TRBD1 (6 bases). The CDR3 is 14 residues long. The germline V gene encodes CDR1 MNHEY and CDR2 SVGEGT. V gave up 8 bases and J gave up 7 bases, with 18 bases separating them. CDR3 bases: TGTGCCAGCGACTTCGAGCAGGGGCGGAATGAGCAGTTCTTC. Amino acids: CASDFEQGRNEQFF.

This clonotype was detected only a few times. This rearrangement joins TRBV20-1 to TRBJ2-1; 14 bases map to TRBD2. Germline trimming cut 1 base from V and 10 bases from J; bases unmatched to any gene: 9. Germline values: CDR1 DFQATT, CDR2 SNEGSKA (reference sequence). This CDR3 spans 16 amino acids. CDR3: CSARARLAGGPGEQFF. CDR3 in DNA: TGCAGTGCTAGAGCTCGACTAGCGGGAGGGCCAGGGGAGCAGTTCTTC.

The DNA for the CDR3 is TGTGCCAGCGCCACAGGGATAGGGAGAGGAGATACGCAGTATTTT. Its protein product is CASATGIGRGDTQYF. This chain joins TRBV11-2 and TRBJ2-3, with D perhaps TRBD1 (6 bases). Germline lookup yields CDR1 SGHAT and CDR2 FQNNGV. CDR3 length equals 15 residues. Trimming cost V 8 bases and J 5 bases, with 20 bases left between them.

DNA for the CDR3: TGTGCCAGCAGTAGACTAGCACCGGCAGATACGCAGTATTTT. Amino acids: CASSRLAPADTQYF. The J gene is TRBJ2-3, the V gene TRBV6-2 or TRBV6-3; TRBD2 agrees at 7 bases. Germline V gene lookup returns CDR1 MNHEY and CDR2 SVGEGT. This CDR3 is built from 14 residues. The junction had 6 bases not matched to a gene; V was cut back by 5 bases and J by 4 bases.

This clonotype was picked up a small number of times. The rearrangement joins TRBV4-2 to TRBJ1-5; 10 bases match TRBD1. Losses at the gene ends were 0 bases for V and 4 bases for J; bases not matched to a gene: 3. This CDR3 is 16 amino acids long. Germline CDR1 LGHNA, CDR2 YNFKEQ. This CDR3 is CASSQDGTGENQPQHF. As DNA, the CDR3 is TGTGCCAGCAGCCAAGACGGGACAGGGGAAAATCAGCCCCAGCATTTT.

This clonotype was counted between two and nine times. For the CDR3, the DNA is TGCGCCAGCAGCTTGGTAGCGGGAGCTTATGAGACCCAGTACTTC. This sequence encodes CASSLVAGAYETQYF. The chain recombines TRBV5-1 with TRBJ2-5, with 9 bases aligning to TRBD2. This CDR3 is built from 15 residues. Losses at the gene ends were 0 bases for V and 5 bases for J; bases not matched to a gene: 5. Looked up from germline, CDR1 is SGHRS and CDR2 is YFSETQ. The full variable domain, in which reference TRBV5-1 and TRBJ2-5 provide the parts outside the CDR3, is KAGVTQTPRYLIKTRGQQVTLSCSPISGHRSVSWYQQTPGQGLQFLFEYFSETQRNKGNFPGRFSGRQFSNSRSEMNVSTLELGDSALYLCASSLVAGAYETQYFGPGTRLLVL.

The chain uses TRBV18 and TRBJ2-1; 9 bases fit TRBD2. CDR3 length: 17 residues. The trim removed 2 bases at V and 4 bases at J, leaving 9 bases unmatched. Per the germline V gene, CDR1 is KGHSH and CDR2 is LQKENI. CDR3 DNA sequence: TGTGCCAGCTCACCAAAACTAGCGGGCATGGGGTACAATGAGCAGTTCTTC. It codes for CASSPKLAGMGYNEQFF.

This clonotype was picked up a small number of times. The chain recombines TRBV6-1 with TRBJ1-4, with D uncertain. The V end was cut by 3 bases, the J end by 8 bases, with 13 bases between. The germline CDR1 and CDR2 sequences are MNHNS and SASEGT. The CDR3 covers 14 residues. The DNA for the CDR3 is TGTGCCAGCAGTGACACCCGGGTAGGAGAAAAACTGTTTTTT. Its translation: CASSDTRVGEKLFF.

This clonotype was found many times. The V and J genes are TRBV11-1 and TRBJ1-1; 7 bases agree with TRBD1. Losses at the gene ends were 5 bases for V and 0 bases for J; bases not matched to a gene: 6. The CDR3 covers 15 residues. Looked up from germline, CDR1 is SGHAT and CDR2 is FQDESV (reference sequence). Written as DNA, the CDR3 is TGTGCCAGCAGCCTTCCCGGGACAGTGAACACTGAAGCTTTCTTT. Translation gives CASSLPGTVNTEAFF.

This clonotype was seen only a few times. The chain's CDR3 is CASSLGDWVEQYV. Here the CDR3 DNA reads TGTGCCAGCAGTTTAGGGGACTGGGTCGAGCAGTACGTC. This chain connects TRBV12-3 or TRBV12-4 to TRBJ2-7, with D possibly being TRBD2 (6 bases). Trimming cost V 1 base and J 6 bases, with 10 bases left between them. The length of the CDR3 is 13 residues.

This clonotype was seen at least ten times. J is TRBJ2-1 and V is TRBV5-1; tentatively, D is TRBD2 (6 bases). Germline CDR1 SGHRS, CDR2 YFSETQ. The CDR3 length is 17 residues. The ends were cut back, 0 bases at V and 4 bases at J, with 17 bases in the middle. DNA for the CDR3: TGCGCCAGCAGCTTGGCCAAGGGTAGCGGACCATACAATGAGCAGTTCTTC. As protein: CASSLAKGSGPYNEQFF.

Only a few counts were recorded for this clonotype. V usage is TRBV20-1 and J usage is TRBJ1-4; 8 bases match TRBD1. CDR3 size: 14 residues. Looked up from germline, CDR1 is DFQATT and CDR2 is SNEGSKA (reference sequence). V was pared by 1 base and J by 8 bases, with 6 bases of the junction left unmatched. The CDR3 bases are TGCAGTGCTAGAGGCACAGGGGGATGGGAAAAACTGTTTTTT. Encoded protein: CSARGTGGWEKLFF.